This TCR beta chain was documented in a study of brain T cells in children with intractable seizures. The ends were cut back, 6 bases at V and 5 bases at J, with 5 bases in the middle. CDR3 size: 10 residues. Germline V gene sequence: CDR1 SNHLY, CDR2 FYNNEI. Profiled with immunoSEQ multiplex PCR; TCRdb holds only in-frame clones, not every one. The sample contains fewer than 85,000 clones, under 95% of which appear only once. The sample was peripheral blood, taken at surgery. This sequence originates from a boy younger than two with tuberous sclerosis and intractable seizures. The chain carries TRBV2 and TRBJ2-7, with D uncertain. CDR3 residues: CASRRDEQYF. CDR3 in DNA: TGTGCCAGCAGAAGGGACGAGCAGTACTTC.